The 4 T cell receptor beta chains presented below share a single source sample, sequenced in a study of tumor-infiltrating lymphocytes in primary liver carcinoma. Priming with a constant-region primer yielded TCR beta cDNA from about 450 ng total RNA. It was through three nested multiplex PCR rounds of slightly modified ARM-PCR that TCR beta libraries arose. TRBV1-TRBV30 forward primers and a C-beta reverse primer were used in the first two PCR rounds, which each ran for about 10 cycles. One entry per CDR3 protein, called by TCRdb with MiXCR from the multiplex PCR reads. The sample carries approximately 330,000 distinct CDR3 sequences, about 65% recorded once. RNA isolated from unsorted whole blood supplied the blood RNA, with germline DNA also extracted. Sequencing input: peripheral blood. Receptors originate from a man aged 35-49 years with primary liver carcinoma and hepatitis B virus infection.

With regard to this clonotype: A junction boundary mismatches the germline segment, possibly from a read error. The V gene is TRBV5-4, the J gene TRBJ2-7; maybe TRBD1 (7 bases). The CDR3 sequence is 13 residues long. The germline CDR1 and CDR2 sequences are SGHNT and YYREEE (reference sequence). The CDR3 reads CASWRGQTYEQYF. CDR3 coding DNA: TGTGCCAGCTGGCGGGGACAGACCTACGAGCAGTATTTC.

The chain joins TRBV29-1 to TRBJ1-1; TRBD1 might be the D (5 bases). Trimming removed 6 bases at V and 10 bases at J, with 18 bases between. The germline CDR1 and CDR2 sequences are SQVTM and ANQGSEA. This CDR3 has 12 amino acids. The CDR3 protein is CSVAGDWGLAFF. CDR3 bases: TGCAGCGTCGCCGGGGACTGGGGGTTAGCTTTCTTT.

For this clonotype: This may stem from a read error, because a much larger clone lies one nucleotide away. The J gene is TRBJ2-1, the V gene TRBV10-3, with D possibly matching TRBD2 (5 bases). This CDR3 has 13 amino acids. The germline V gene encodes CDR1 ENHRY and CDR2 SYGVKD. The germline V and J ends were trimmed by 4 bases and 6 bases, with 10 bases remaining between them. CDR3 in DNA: TGTGCCATCAGTGCTTTTGGGAGCAATGAGCAGTTCTTC. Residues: CAISAFGSNEQFF.

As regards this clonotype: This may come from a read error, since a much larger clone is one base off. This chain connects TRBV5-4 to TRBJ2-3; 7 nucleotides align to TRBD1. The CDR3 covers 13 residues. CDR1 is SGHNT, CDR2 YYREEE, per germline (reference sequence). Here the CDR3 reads CASSLRGTDTQCF. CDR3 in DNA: TGTGCCAGCAGCTTGAGGGGGACAGATACGCAGTGTTTT.